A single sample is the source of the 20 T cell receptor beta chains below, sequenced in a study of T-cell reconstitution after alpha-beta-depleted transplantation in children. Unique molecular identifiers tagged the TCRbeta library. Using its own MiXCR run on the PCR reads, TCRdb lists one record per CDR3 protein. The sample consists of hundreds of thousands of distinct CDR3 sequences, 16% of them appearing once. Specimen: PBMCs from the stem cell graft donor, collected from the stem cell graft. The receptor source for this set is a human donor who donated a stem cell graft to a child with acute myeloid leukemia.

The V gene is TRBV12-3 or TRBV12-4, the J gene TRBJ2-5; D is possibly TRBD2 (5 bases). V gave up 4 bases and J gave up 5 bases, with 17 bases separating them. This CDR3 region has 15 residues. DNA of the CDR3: TGTGCCAGCAGTTCTCGCCTGTCGAAGCGGGAGACCCAGTACTTC. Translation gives CASSSRLSKRETQYF.

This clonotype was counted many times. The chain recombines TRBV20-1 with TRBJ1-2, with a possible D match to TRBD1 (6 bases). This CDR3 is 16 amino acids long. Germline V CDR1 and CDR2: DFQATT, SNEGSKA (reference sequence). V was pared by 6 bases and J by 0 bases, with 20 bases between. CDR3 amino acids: CSAPSTPGQANYGYTF. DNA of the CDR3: TGCAGTGCCCCTTCTACCCCGGGACAAGCTAACTATGGCTACACCTTC.

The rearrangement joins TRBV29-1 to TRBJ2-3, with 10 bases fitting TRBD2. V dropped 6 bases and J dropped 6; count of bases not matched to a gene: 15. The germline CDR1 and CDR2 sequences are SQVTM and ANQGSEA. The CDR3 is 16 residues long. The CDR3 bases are TGCAGCGTCCCCCTCCCCCTAGCGGGGGCGGCGGATACGCAGTATTTT. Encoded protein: CSVPLPLAGAADTQYF.

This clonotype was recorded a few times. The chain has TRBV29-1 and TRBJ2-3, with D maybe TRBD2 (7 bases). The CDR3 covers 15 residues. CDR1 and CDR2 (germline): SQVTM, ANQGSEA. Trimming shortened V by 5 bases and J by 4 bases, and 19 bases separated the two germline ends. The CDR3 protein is CSVRERGGQADTQYF. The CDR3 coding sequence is TGCAGCGTTCGCGAAAGGGGGGGGCAGGCAGATACGCAGTATTTT.

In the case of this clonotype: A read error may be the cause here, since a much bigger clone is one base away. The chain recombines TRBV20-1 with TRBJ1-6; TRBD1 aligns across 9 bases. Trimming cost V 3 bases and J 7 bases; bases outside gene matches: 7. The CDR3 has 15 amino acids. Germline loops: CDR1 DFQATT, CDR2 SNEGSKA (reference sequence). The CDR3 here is CSASTGGVVNSPLHF. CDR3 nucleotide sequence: TGCAGTGCTAGCACAGGGGGCGTTGTGAATTCACCCCTCCACTTT.

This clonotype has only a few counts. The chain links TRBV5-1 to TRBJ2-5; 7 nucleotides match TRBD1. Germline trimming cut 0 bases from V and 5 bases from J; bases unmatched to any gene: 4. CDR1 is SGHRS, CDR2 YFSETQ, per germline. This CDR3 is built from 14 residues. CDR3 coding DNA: TGCGCCAGCAGCTTGGCGACAGGGCAGGAGACCCAGTACTTC. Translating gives CASSLATGQETQYF.

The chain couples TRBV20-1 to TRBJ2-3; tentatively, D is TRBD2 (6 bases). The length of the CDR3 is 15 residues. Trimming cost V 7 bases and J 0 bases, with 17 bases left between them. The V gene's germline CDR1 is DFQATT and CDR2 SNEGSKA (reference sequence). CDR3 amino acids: CSGGEYGGSTDTQYF. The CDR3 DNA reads TGCAGTGGCGGGGAGTATGGAGGGAGCACAGATACGCAGTATTTT.

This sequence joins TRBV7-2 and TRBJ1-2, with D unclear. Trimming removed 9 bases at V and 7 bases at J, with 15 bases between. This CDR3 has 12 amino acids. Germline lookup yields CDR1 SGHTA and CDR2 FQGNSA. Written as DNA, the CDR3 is TGTGCCAGAAGCCCCCGGGTTGGTGGCTACACCTTC. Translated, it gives CARSPRVGGYTF. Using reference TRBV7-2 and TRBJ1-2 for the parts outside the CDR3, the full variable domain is GAGVSQSPSNKVTEKGKDVELRCDPISGHTALYWYRQSLGQGLEFLIYFQGNSAPDKSGLPSDRFSAERTGGSVSTLTIQRTQQEDSAVYLCARSPRVGGYTFGSGTRLTVV.

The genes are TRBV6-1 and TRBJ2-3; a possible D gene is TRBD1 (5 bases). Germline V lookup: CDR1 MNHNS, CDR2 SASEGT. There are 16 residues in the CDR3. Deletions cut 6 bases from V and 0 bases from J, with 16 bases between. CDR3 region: CASSPRQQASTDTQYF. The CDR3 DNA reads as TGTGCCAGCAGCCCCAGACAGCAAGCGAGCACAGATACGCAGTATTTT.

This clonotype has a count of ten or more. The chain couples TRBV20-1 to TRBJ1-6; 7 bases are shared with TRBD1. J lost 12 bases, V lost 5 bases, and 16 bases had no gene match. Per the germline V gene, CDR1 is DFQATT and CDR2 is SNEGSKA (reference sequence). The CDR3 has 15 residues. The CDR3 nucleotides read TGCAGTGCTCCCGGGGTGACAGGGTCAGCAGGACCCCTCCACTTT. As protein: CSAPGVTGSAGPLHF.

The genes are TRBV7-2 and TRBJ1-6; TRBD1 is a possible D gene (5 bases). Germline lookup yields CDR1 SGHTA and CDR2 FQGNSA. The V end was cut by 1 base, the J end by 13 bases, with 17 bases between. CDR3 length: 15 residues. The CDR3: CASSLGGLARVPLHF. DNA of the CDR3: TGTGCCAGCAGCTTAGGGGGCTTGGCCAGGGTGCCCCTCCACTTT.

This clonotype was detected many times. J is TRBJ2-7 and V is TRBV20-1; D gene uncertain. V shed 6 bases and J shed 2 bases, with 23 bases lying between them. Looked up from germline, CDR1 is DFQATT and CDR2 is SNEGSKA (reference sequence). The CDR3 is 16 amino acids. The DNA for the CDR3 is TGCAGTGCCTATCCCCCCGAGGCGAAGGCGGCCTACGAGCAGTACTTC. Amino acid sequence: CSAYPPEAKAAYEQYF.

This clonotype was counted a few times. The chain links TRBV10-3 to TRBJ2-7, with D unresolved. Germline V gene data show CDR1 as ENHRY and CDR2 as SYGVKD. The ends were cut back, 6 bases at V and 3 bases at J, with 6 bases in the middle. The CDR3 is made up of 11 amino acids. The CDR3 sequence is CAISLGYEQYF. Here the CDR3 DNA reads TGTGCCATCAGCTTGGGCTACGAGCAGTACTTC.

The CDR3 bases are TGTGCCAGCAGTTCCCCGGGAGCCATGAACACTGAAGCTTTCTTT. Protein sequence: CASSSPGAMNTEAFF. The chain links TRBV6-5 to TRBJ1-1; D remains ambiguous. Germline CDR1 reads MNHEY; CDR2 reads SVGAGI. Trimming pared 4 bases from V and 0 bases from J, leaving 12 bases between. The CDR3 is 15 amino acids.

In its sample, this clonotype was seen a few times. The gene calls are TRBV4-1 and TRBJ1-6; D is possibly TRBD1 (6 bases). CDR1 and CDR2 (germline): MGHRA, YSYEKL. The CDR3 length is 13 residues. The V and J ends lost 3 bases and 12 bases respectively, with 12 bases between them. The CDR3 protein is CASSHGTPKPLHF. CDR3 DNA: TGCGCCAGCAGCCATGGGACACCGAAACCCCTCCACTTT.

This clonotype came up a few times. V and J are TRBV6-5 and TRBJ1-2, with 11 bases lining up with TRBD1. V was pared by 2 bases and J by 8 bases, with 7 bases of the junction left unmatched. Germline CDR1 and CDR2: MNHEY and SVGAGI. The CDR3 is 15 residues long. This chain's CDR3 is CASSYEGQGAQGYTF. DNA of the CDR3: TGTGCCAGCAGTTACGAAGGACAGGGGGCGCAAGGCTACACCTTC.

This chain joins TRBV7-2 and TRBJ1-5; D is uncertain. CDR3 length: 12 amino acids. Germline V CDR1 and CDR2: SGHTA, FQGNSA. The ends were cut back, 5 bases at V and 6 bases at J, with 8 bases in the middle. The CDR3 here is CASSTGAQPQHF. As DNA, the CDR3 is TGTGCCAGCAGCACCGGCGCTCAGCCCCAGCATTTT. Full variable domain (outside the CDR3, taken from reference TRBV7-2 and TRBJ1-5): GAGVSQSPSNKVTEKGKDVELRCDPISGHTALYWYRQSLGQGLEFLIYFQGNSAPDKSGLPSDRFSAERTGGSVSTLTIQRTQQEDSAVYLCASSTGAQPQHFGDGTRLSIL.

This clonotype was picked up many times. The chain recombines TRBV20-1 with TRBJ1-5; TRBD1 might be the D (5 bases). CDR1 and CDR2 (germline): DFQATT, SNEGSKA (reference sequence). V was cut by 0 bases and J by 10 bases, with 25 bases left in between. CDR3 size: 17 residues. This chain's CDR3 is CSARDGAPTGQGFPQHF. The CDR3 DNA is TGCAGTGCTAGAGACGGCGCTCCAACAGGTCAAGGATTTCCCCAGCATTTT.

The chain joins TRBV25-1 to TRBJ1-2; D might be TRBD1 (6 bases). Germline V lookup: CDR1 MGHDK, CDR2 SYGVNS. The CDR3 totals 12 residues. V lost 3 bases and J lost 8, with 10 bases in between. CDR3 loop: CASSEGQRGYTF. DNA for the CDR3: TGTGCCAGCAGTGAGGGACAACGCGGCTACACCTTC.

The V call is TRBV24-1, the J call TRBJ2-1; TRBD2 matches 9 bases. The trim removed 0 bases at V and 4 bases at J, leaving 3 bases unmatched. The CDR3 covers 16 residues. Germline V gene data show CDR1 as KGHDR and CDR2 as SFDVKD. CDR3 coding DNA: TGTGCCACCAGTGATTTGTCAGCGGGGGGTTACAATGAGCAGTTCTTC. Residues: CATSDLSAGGYNEQFF.